The 2 T cell receptor beta chains below were found in one sample sequenced in a study of CD8 T cells in ankylosing spondylitis. Each CDR3 protein is one row after TCRdb ran MiXCR on the 5' RACE reads. The table shows roughly 250,000 distinct CDR3 sequences, with roughly 8.6% occurring only once. The sample was blood, either unsorted or a sorted T cell fraction (not recorded which). The receptors originated from a male donor with ankylosing spondylitis or in good health (not recorded which).

This chain connects TRBV19 to TRBJ1-5, with D perhaps TRBD1 (6 bases). Trimming took 1 base from V and 3 from J, leaving 16 bases between them. Germline CDR1 is LNHDA and CDR2 is SQIVND (reference sequence). The CDR3 runs to 17 residues. The CDR3: CASSIGGGRGANQPQHF. The CDR3 nucleotides read TGTGCCAGTAGTATAGGAGGAGGTCGGGGGGCCAATCAGCCCCAGCATTTT.

About this clonotype itself: A much larger clone sits a single nucleotide away, making a read error possible. V gene TRBV29-1 combines with J gene TRBJ2-7; D call uncertain. CDR1 and CDR2 from the germline V gene are SQVTM and ANQGSEA. The CDR3 is 14 amino acids. V lost 6 bases and J 0 bases, leaving 15 bases between the germline ends. This CDR3 is CSVCLEPSSYEQYF. Written as DNA, the CDR3 is TGCAGCGTCTGCCTTGAACCCAGCTCCTACGAGCAGTACTTC.